Here is one TCR beta chain with its context. What this receptor recognizes is not known. No qualities accompany the bases; no much larger clone lies one base away. The CDR1 and CDR2 encoded by the germline V gene are SGDLS and YYNGEE. There are 14 amino acids in the CDR3, from cysteine to phenylalanine inclusive. The only DNA kept is the CDR3, 42 bases in frame from the first base. V was cut back by 3 bases and J by 7 bases, leaving a gap of 13 bases between them. Library construction relied on the immunoSEQ multiplex PCR assay. Rearranged TCR beta chain sequences were amplified using the hsTCRB Kit according to the manufacturer's protocol. An Illumina MiSeq was used to sequence the TCRB libraries. As for how the authors treated the data: Demultiplexing, trimming and gene mapping were performed with the kit vendor's proprietary platform. Imported from immuneACCESS, the table was reduced by TCRdb to in-frame sequences with V and J called. These copies leave out some clones; in studies compared against another copy, an unresolved V gene accounts for under half, and the cause of the remainder is not known. D and trimming were read from the DNA, whereas the V and J calls and clone size are those reported in that table. Counted in this sample were fewer than 45,000 clones; about 91% of them appeared once. In total, the top ten clones hold 3% to 4.5% of the sample.

This sample is drawn from a study of a mutant IDH1 vaccine in newly diagnosed glioma (dated by TCRdb to about 2021). Turning to the overall study: Across visits V03 through V10, patients got a total of eight vaccinations, given in weeks 1, 3, 5, 7, 11, 15, 19 and 23. Vaccination started 4-6 weeks after radiotherapy alone, or was given together with temozolomide cycles in the groups whose treatment included chemotherapy. Of the roughly 32 patients who were treated, about 62% were male and around 38% were female, and the mean age was around 40 years. Before enrollment, patients had received standard therapy of radiotherapy alone, temozolomide alone, or radiochemotherapy with temozolomide; most received the combination. Peripheral blood was drawn at six visits: V03 (baseline), V05, V07, V10, V12 and V13. Longitudinal TCRB deep sequencing was done for 25 treated patients, wherever samples were available for exploratory analyses. The study at large found these results: Availability determined which PBMC samples were chosen for TCRB deep sequencing. Immune responses induced by the vaccine were seen in over 80% of patients across multiple MHC alleles. According to the authors, sample limitations meant that analyses of patient blood samples could not be reproduced. Changes in the top peripheral T cell clonotypes picked up by TCRB sequencing did not appear to be linked to pseudoprogression.

Reading the label with the study, this specimen's time point is: week 23, last vaccination. Each vaccine dose, consisting of 300 ug of a 20-mer mutant IDH1 peptide in Montanide, was administered subcutaneously with topical imiquimod. Newly diagnosed WHO grade 3 or 4 IDH1-mutant astrocytomas showing loss of nuclear ATRX were present in the donors. The samples were drawn from NOA16, a multicentre, single-arm, open-label phase I trial in Germany that tested a mutant IDH1 peptide vaccine in humans for the first time. Genomic DNA for TCRB sequencing was extracted from EDTA blood using the DNeasy Blood and Tissue Kit.

The sequence came from a man aged 50-59 years with glioma. The rearranged segments are TRBV9 and TRBJ2-2; the D gene assignment is ambiguous. The material sequenced was PBMCs, taken from a glioma patient whose treatment included an IDH1 peptide vaccine. The CDR3 sequence is CASSASPLGGELFF. The DNA sequence follows: TGTGCCAGCAGCGCGAGCCCCCTTGGCGGGGAGCTGTTTTTT.